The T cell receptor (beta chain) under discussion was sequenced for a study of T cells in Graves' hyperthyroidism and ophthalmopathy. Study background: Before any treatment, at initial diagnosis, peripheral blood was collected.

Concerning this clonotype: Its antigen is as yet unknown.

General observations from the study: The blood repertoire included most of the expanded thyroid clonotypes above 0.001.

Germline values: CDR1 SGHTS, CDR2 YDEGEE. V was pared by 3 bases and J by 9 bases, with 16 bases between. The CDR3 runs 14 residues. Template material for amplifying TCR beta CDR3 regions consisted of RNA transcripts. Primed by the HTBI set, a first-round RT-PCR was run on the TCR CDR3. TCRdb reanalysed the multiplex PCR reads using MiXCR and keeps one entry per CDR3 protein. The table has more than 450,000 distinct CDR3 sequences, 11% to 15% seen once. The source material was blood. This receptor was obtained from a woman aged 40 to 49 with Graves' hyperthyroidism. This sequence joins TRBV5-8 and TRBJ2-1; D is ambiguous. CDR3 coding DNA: TGTGCCAGCAGCTCCGCCTTGTTTGACGGTGAGCAGTTCTTC. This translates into CASSSALFDGEQFF.